The clone carrying this TCR beta chain was observed at least ten times. Its antigen is not known. This sample is part of a study of T cells after posttransplantation cyclophosphamide. Sequenced by immunoSEQ multiplex PCR; TCRdb stores in-frame clones only, minus some. Listed for the sample are roughly 42,000 clones, none seen a single time. Overall study results and limits: Blood and skin or GI T cell repertoires showed limited TRB overlap.

CDR1 and CDR2 (germline): GTSNPN, SVGIG (reference sequence). V lost 2 bases and J 6 bases, leaving 8 bases between the germline ends. This CDR3 spans 11 amino acids. The clonotype comes from a woman aged 50 to 65 in good health and a related stem cell transplant donor. Specimen: PBMCs. This rearrangement joins TRBV30 to TRBJ2-7; TRBD1 is a possible D gene (5 bases). The CDR3, as DNA: TGTGCCTGGAGTCAAGGGGTCGAGCAGTACTTC. Translating gives CAWSQGVEQYF.